Shown below are 6 T cell receptor beta chains from a single sample sequenced in a study of lymphopenia after photon versus proton radiotherapy. The table came from immunoSEQ multiplex PCR; TCRdb's copy has only in-frame clones and leaves some out. The profile shows about 68,000 clones, roughly 90% of them singletons. Specimen: peripheral blood, collected from a patient treated with photon-based radiotherapy. Receptors were obtained from an older woman with pancreatic cancer.

The rearrangement joins TRBV4-1 to TRBJ2-2; 12 bases match TRBD1. CDR1 MGHRA and CDR2 YSYEKL come from the germline V gene. The CDR3 runs 16 residues. Trimming at V came to 4 bases and at J to 2 bases, leaving 2 bases not matched to a gene. The CDR3 DNA sequence: TGCGCCAGCAGCCTCGGGACAGGGGGCAACACCGGGGAGCTGTTTTTT. Encoded protein: CASSLGTGGNTGELFF.

The CDR3 here is CSASSSYNEQFF. The CDR3 DNA sequence: TGTTCGGCGTCTTCATCCTACAATGAGCAGTTCTTC. V gene TRBV19 combines with J gene TRBJ2-1; D call uncertain. Germline V gene sequence: CDR1 LNHDA, CDR2 SQIVND (reference sequence). This CDR3 is built from 12 residues. Full variable domain (rest looked up from reference TRBV19 and TRBJ2-1): DGGITQSPKYLFRKEGQNVTLSCEQNLNHDAMYWYRQDPGQGLRLIYYSQIVNDFQKGDIAEGYSVSREKKESFPLTVTSAQKNPTAFYLCSASSSYNEQFFGPGTRLTVL.

This clone has a handful of counts. V usage is TRBV28 and J usage is TRBJ1-1; no clear D gene. Trimming shortened V by 2 bases and J by 7 bases, and 11 bases separated the two germline ends. Per germline, CDR1 MDHEN and CDR2 SYDVKM. CDR3 length: 13 residues. DNA for the CDR3: TGTGCCAGCAGTTTAAATTTCGGAGGTGAAGCTTTCTTT. It is translated as CASSLNFGGEAFF.

This chain connects TRBV16 to TRBJ1-2; D remains unclear. CDR1 and CDR2 from the germline V gene are KGHSY and FQNENV. This CDR3 has 12 residues. V dropped 1 base and J dropped 8 bases, with 8 bases sitting between them. The DNA of the CDR3 is TGTGCCAGCAGCCAATGGGGAAACGGCTACACCTTC. Amino acids: CASSQWGNGYTF. Full variable domain (rest looked up from reference TRBV16 and TRBJ1-2): GEEVAQTPKHLVRGEGQKAKLYCAPIKGHSYVFWYQQVLKNEFKFLISFQNENVFDETGMPKERFSAKCLPNSPCSLEIQATKLEDSAVYFCASSQWGNGYTFGSGTRLTVV.

V is TRBV18 and J is TRBJ1-3; weak D call: TRBD1 (5 bases). The germline V gene encodes CDR1 KGHSH and CDR2 LQKENI. The CDR3 is 15 amino acids. V was pared by 0 bases and J by 2 bases, with 8 bases between. The CDR3 is CASSPPSRAGNTIYF. The CDR3, as DNA: TGTGCCAGCTCACCACCATCCAGGGCTGGAAACACCATATATTTT.

This clone has only one observation. The chain links TRBV7-2 to TRBJ2-7; tentative D call: TRBD1 (6 bases). Trimming stripped 3 bases from V and 2 bases from J, with 17 bases between. Germline V CDR1 and CDR2: SGHTA, FQGNSA. The CDR3 extends over 16 amino acids. This chain's CDR3 is CASSFGTTTGTYEQYF. The DNA for the CDR3 is TGTGCCAGCAGCTTCGGCACAACGACAGGTACCTACGAGCAGTACTTC. The variable domain in full, completed from reference TRBV7-2 and TRBJ2-7, reads GAGVSQSPSNKVTEKGKDVELRCDPISGHTALYWYRQSLGQGLEFLIYFQGNSAPDKSGLPSDRFSAERTGGSVSTLTIQRTQQEDSAVYLCASSFGTTTGTYEQYFGPGTRLTVT.